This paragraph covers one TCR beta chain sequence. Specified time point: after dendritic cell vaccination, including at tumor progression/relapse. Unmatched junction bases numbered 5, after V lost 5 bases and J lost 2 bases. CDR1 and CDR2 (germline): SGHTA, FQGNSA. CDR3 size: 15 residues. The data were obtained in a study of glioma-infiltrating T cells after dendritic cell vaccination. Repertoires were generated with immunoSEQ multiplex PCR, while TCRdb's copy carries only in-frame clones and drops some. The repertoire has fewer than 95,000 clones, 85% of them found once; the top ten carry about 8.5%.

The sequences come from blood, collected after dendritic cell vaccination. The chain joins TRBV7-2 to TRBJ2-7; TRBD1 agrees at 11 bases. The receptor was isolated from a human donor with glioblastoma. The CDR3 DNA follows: TGTGCCAGCAGCCCGGACAGGGGGCAAACCTACGAGCAGTACTTC. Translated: CASSPDRGQTYEQYF.